The 30 T cell receptor beta chains listed next were all sequenced from one sample in a study of blood T cell repertoires in COVID-19. Profiling relied on immunoSEQ multiplex PCR, and the TCRdb table lists in-frame clones only, not all of them. The sample includes 75,000 to 85,000 clones, around nine tenths of them seen just once. The source material was peripheral blood. The receptors here all came from a human donor in a cohort sampled during active COVID-19.

J is TRBJ2-7 and V is TRBV25-1; D is possibly TRBD2 (5 bases). The CDR3 runs 16 residues. Trimming took 3 bases from V and 0 from J, leaving 15 bases between them. Looked up from germline, CDR1 is MGHDK and CDR2 is SYGVNS. The CDR3 DNA reads TGTGCCAGCAGTGATGAAGGAGGCGATAGCTCCTACGAGCAGTACTTC. It yields the protein CASSDEGGDSSYEQYF.

This sequence joins TRBV24-1 and TRBJ2-3; maybe TRBD2 (5 bases). The CDR3 has 14 residues. Trimming took off 4 bases at V and 14 bases at J, with 21 bases between the two ends. CDR1 is KGHDR and CDR2 is SFDVKD in the germline V gene. This CDR3 reads CATSERGLYDEAYF. The DNA for the CDR3 is TGTGCCACCAGTGAGCGCGGGCTCTACGACGAAGCGTATTTT.

J is TRBJ2-1 and V is TRBV4-1; 9 nucleotides align to TRBD2. The CDR3 loop spans 15 amino acids. The ends lost 0 bases at V and 10 bases at J; junction bases unmatched: 7. The germline CDR1 and CDR2 sequences are MGHRA and YSYEKL. The DNA for the CDR3 is TGCGCCAGCAGCCAAGATAGGGGTCTAGCGGGAGAGCAGTTCTTC. Its protein product is CASSQDRGLAGEQFF.

The CDR3 here is CASSSSGRLGTEAFF. CDR3 in DNA: TGCGCCAGCAGCTCGTCAGGCCGTTTGGGCACTGAAGCTTTCTTT. The chain is built from TRBV5-1 and TRBJ1-1; D is uncertain. This CDR3 is built from 15 residues. CDR1 and CDR2 (germline): SGHRS, YFSETQ. Trimming cost V 3 bases and J 4 bases, with 16 bases left between them.

V usage is TRBV4-2 and J usage is TRBJ1-5, with D possibly matching TRBD1 (6 bases). The germline V gene encodes CDR1 LGHNA and CDR2 YNFKEQ. The CDR3 consists of 15 residues. Trimming stripped 1 base from V and 0 bases from J, with 7 bases between. CDR3 DNA sequence: TGTGCCAGCAGCCAAGGGACAGATAGCAATCAGCCCCAGCATTTT. This codes for CASSQGTDSNQPQHF.

The V call is TRBV10-3, the J call TRBJ2-1; perhaps TRBD1 as D (6 bases). The CDR3 sequence is 14 residues long. Trimming shortened V by 6 bases and J by 5 bases, and 14 bases separated the two germline ends. Germline V gene sequence: CDR1 ENHRY, CDR2 SYGVKD. DNA for the CDR3: TGTGCCATCAGAAAACAGGGTTCCGACAATGAGCAGTTCTTC. This sequence encodes CAIRKQGSDNEQFF.

The chain employs TRBV29-1 and TRBJ2-7, with 8 bases that match TRBD2. Per the germline V gene, CDR1 is SQVTM and CDR2 is ANQGSEA. The CDR3 is 13 residues long. The J segment lost 7 bases and the V segment lost 3 bases, leaving 8 bases of the junction unmatched. CDR3 in amino acids: CSVDYGGVREQYF. DNA for the CDR3: TGCAGCGTTGACTACGGGGGGGTCCGGGAGCAGTACTTC.

The genes are TRBV11-3 and TRBJ2-2; TRBD1 matches at 10 bases. Germline lookup yields CDR1 SGHNT and CDR2 YENEEA. The CDR3 is 16 amino acids. With V trimmed by 4 bases and J by 4 bases, 6 bases remained unmatched. The CDR3 is CASSSPGTGVTGELFF. The CDR3 nucleotides are TGTGCCAGCAGCTCCCCCGGGACAGGGGTCACCGGGGAGCTGTTTTTT.

The chain joins TRBV2 to TRBJ1-1; 11 nucleotides agree with TRBD1. Germline V lookup: CDR1 SNHLY, CDR2 FYNNEI. With V trimmed by 8 bases and J by 6 bases, 8 bases remained unmatched. CDR3 size: 14 residues. Here the CDR3 DNA reads TGTGCCAGCCTCAGGACAGGGGGCAGCGCTGAAGCTTTCTTT. Translated, it gives CASLRTGGSAEAFF.

This clone was recorded only once. The V and J genes are TRBV7-9 and TRBJ2-1; TRBD2 aligns across 8 bases. V was clipped by 6 bases and J by 9 bases; unmatched bases: 10. CDR1 is SEHNR, CDR2 FQNEAQ, per germline (reference sequence). The CDR3 covers 14 residues. The CDR3 here is CASSPTGAGGEQFF. CDR3 coding DNA: TGTGCCAGCAGTCCCACTGGCGCGGGAGGTGAGCAGTTCTTC.

The chain has TRBV7-9 and TRBJ2-7; D remains ambiguous. This CDR3 has 11 amino acids. The ends were cut back, 5 bases at V and 3 bases at J, with 5 bases in the middle. Germline values: CDR1 SEHNR, CDR2 FQNEAQ (reference sequence). For the CDR3, the DNA is TGTGCCAGCAGCCTAAACTACGAGCAGTACTTC. Amino acids: CASSLNYEQYF.

The rearrangement uses TRBV9 and TRBJ2-1, with 10 bases aligning to TRBD2. CDR3 size: 15 residues. Trimming cost V 5 bases and J 6 bases; bases outside gene matches: 8. Germline V gene sequence: CDR1 SGDLS, CDR2 YYNGEE. This CDR3 reads CASRASGSTANEQFF. Written as DNA, the CDR3 is TGTGCCAGCAGGGCTAGCGGGAGTACCGCCAATGAGCAGTTCTTC. The whole variable domain, remainder taken from reference TRBV9 and TRBJ2-1, is DSGVTQTPKHLITATGQRVTLRCSPRSGDLSVYWYQQSLDQGLQFLIQYYNGEERAKGNILERFSAQQFPDLHSELNLSSLELGDSALYFCASRASGSTANEQFFGPGTRLTVL.

This clone was detected a few times. This chain connects TRBV11-2 to TRBJ2-7; D might be TRBD1 (5 bases). The CDR3 loop spans 11 amino acids. Deletions cut 5 bases from V and 6 bases from J, with 8 bases between. Per the germline V gene, CDR1 is SGHAT and CDR2 is FQNNGV. Written as DNA, the CDR3 is TGTGCCAGCAGCAGGGGTGGCGAGCAGTACTTC. Translating gives CASSRGGEQYF.

A few counts support this clone. The V gene is TRBV4-1, the J gene TRBJ1-3, with D uncertain. V lost 3 bases and J 0 bases, leaving 9 bases between the germline ends. This CDR3 is 15 amino acids long. Germline CDR1 is MGHRA and CDR2 is YSYEKL. The CDR3 protein is CASSHDMGSGNTIYF. The CDR3 nucleotides read TGCGCCAGCAGCCACGACATGGGCTCTGGAAACACCATATATTTT.

V gene TRBV6-5 combines with J gene TRBJ1-2, with D maybe TRBD1 (6 bases). The V end lost 7 bases, the J end lost 3 bases, and 18 bases lay between the germline ends. CDR1 is MNHEY and CDR2 is SVGAGI in the germline V gene. The CDR3 is 15 residues long. CDR3 nucleotide sequence: TGTGCCAGCACATCCGTTGGGCAGGGGTACTATGGCTACACCTTC. It encodes CASTSVGQGYYGYTF.

The V gene is TRBV10-3, the J gene TRBJ1-1; D unclear. The CDR3 sequence is 14 residues long. V gave up 3 bases and J gave up 0 bases, with 8 bases separating them. Looked up from germline, CDR1 is ENHRY and CDR2 is SYGVKD. The CDR3: CAISDLQVNTEAFF. CDR3 sequence (DNA): TGTGCCATCAGTGACTTGCAGGTGAACACTGAAGCTTTCTTT.

The V gene is TRBV14, the J gene TRBJ2-1, with D possibly being TRBD2 (5 bases). This CDR3 spans 14 amino acids. Per germline, CDR1 SGHDN and CDR2 FVKESK. V lost 4 bases and J lost 7, with 14 bases in between. CDR3 sequence reads: CASSPIGSRNEQFF. The CDR3 bases are TGTGCCAGCAGCCCTATTGGGAGTAGAAATGAGCAGTTCTTC.

The sample holds one count of this clone. The chain uses TRBV6-5 and TRBJ1-1; 7 bases line up with TRBD1. The CDR3 sequence is 16 residues long. Trimming at V came to 1 base and at J to 1 base, leaving 6 bases not matched to a gene. Looked up from germline, CDR1 is MNHEY and CDR2 is SVGAGI. The CDR3 nucleotides are TGTGCCAGCAGTTACTATGGACAGGTCCGGAACACTGAAGCTTTCTTT. Its protein product is CASSYYGQVRNTEAFF.

In this sample, this clone turned up a few times. This chain uses TRBV2 with TRBJ1-2, with D uncertain. The CDR3 loop spans 13 amino acids. V was cut by 10 bases and J by 0 bases, with 12 bases left in between. Per germline, CDR1 SNHLY and CDR2 FYNNEI. CDR3 in amino acids: CATHRFPNYGYTF. In DNA form, the CDR3 reads TGTGCCACCCACAGATTTCCTAACTATGGCTACACCTTC.

Only one count was recorded for this clone. The rearrangement uses TRBV5-1 and TRBJ2-1, with D possibly matching TRBD2 (6 bases). Per germline, CDR1 SGHRS and CDR2 YFSETQ. The CDR3 length is 15 residues. V was shortened by 2 bases and J by 0 bases, with 9 bases between the two germline ends. The DNA of the CDR3 is TGCGCCAGCAGCTTACCCGGGAGCTCCTACAATGAGCAGTTCTTC. Translated, it gives CASSLPGSSYNEQFF. The complete variable domain, with remaining parts taken from reference TRBV5-1 and TRBJ2-1, reads KAGVTQTPRYLIKTRGQQVTLSCSPISGHRSVSWYQQTPGQGLQFLFEYFSETQRNKGNFPGRFSGRQFSNSRSEMNVSTLELGDSALYLCASSLPGSSYNEQFFGPGTRLTVL.

This chain uses TRBV30 with TRBJ1-6, with TRBD1 identical over 11 bases. Unmatched junction bases numbered 5, after V lost 2 bases and J lost 11 bases. From germline, CDR1 is GTSNPN and CDR2 SVGIG (reference sequence). This CDR3 spans 14 amino acids. CDR3 amino acids: CAWSRTGGEPPLHF. The CDR3 DNA sequence: TGTGCCTGGAGTAGGACAGGGGGCGAACCACCCCTCCACTTT.

In DNA, the CDR3 is TGTGCCAGCAGCTCCCGTCGGCGGAACACAGATACGCAGTATTTT. Protein: CASSSRRRNTDTQYF. The chain has TRBV7-2 and TRBJ2-3, with unresolved D. This CDR3 is 15 amino acids long. V dropped 4 bases and J dropped 2 bases, with 13 bases sitting between them. CDR1 SGHTA and CDR2 FQGNSA come from the germline V gene.

V gene TRBV7-3 combines with J gene TRBJ2-4; 7 bases agree with TRBD1. Germline-derived CDR1 and CDR2 are SGHTA and FQGTGA. The CDR3 spans 14 residues. The J segment lost 7 bases and the V segment lost 5 bases, leaving 8 bases of the junction unmatched. The CDR3 DNA is TGTGCCAGCAGCGACGGGACAGTGAGGAACATTCAGTACTTC. Translation gives CASSDGTVRNIQYF.

The chain combines TRBV7-2 with TRBJ2-3; 10 nucleotides match TRBD1. V lost 5 bases, J lost 3 bases, and 5 bases stayed unmatched. Per the germline V gene, CDR1 is SGHTA and CDR2 is FQGNSA. CDR3 length: 15 residues. CDR3 loop: CASSGRTGGTDTQYF. CDR3 DNA: TGTGCCAGCAGCGGACGGACAGGGGGTACAGATACGCAGTATTTT.

The chain employs TRBV27 and TRBJ2-7, with 7 bases matching TRBD1. CDR3 length: 17 amino acids. V dropped 2 bases and J dropped 1; count of bases not matched to a gene: 11. The germline gives CDR1 MNHEY, CDR2 SMNVEV (reference sequence). For the CDR3, the DNA is TGTGCCAGCAGTTTAGACCTGACAGGGAAAGGGTCCTACGAGCAGTACTTC. It codes for CASSLDLTGKGSYEQYF.

The V call is TRBV6-5, the J call TRBJ1-5; D perhaps matches TRBD1 (5 bases). Trimming took 5 bases from V and 4 from J, leaving 12 bases between them. CDR1 is MNHEY and CDR2 is SVGAGI in the germline V gene. CDR3 length: 14 residues. CDR3 region: CASSTAGGNQPQHF. CDR3 DNA sequence: TGTGCCAGCAGTACCGCGGGGGGGAATCAGCCCCAGCATTTT.

J is TRBJ2-1 and V is TRBV24-1, with 7 bases lining up with TRBD2. The ends lost 9 bases at V and 3 bases at J; junction bases unmatched: 13. CDR3 size: 16 residues. Germline V gives CDR1 KGHDR, CDR2 SFDVKD. CDR3 nucleotides: TGTGCCACCGGTATAACCGGGAGGACGCGCTACAATGAGCAGTTCTTC. Encoded protein: CATGITGRTRYNEQFF.

The rearrangement links TRBV19 to TRBJ2-2, with a weak D call TRBD1 (5 bases). Germline V gene sequence: CDR1 LNHDA, CDR2 SQIVND (reference sequence). Trimming removed 6 bases at V and 5 bases at J, with 13 bases between. This CDR3 has 14 amino acids. This chain's CDR3 is CASRSIGDTGELFF. The CDR3 DNA sequence: TGTGCCAGTAGATCGATAGGGGATACCGGGGAGCTGTTTTTT. Full variable domain (outside the CDR3, taken from reference TRBV19 and TRBJ2-2): DGGITQSPKYLFRKEGQNVTLSCEQNLNHDAMYWYRQDPGQGLRLIYYSQIVNDFQKGDIAEGYSVSREKKESFPLTVTSAQKNPTAFYLCASRSIGDTGELFFGEGSRLTVL.

CDR3 sequence: CASSPEDREDGYTF. CDR3 DNA: TGTGCCAGCTCACCCGAGGACAGGGAAGATGGCTACACCTTC. V usage is TRBV18 and J usage is TRBJ1-2; 8 bases are shared with TRBD1. This CDR3 has 14 residues. V trimming: 3 bases; J trimming: 6 bases; junction bases outside the gene matches: 6. The germline gives CDR1 KGHSH, CDR2 LQKENI.

This clone appeared a single time. V gene TRBV7-8 combines with J gene TRBJ2-1; unclear D gene. The germline V and J ends were trimmed by 0 bases and 2 bases, with 8 bases remaining between them. CDR1 is SGHVS, CDR2 FQNEAQ, per germline. The CDR3 extends over 15 amino acids. CDR3 in amino acids: CASSLAMLTYNEQFF. For the CDR3, the DNA is TGTGCCAGCAGCTTAGCGATGCTAACCTACAATGAGCAGTTCTTC.